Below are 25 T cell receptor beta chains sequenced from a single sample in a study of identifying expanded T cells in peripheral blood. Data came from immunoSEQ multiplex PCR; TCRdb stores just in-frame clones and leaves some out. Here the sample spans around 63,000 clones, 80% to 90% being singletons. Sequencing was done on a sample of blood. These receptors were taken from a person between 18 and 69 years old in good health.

In DNA form, the CDR3 reads TGTGCCAGCAGTTCCCCAGGGGAAGTGGCCGAACGGCGTCTGCCCCAGCATTTT. As protein: CASSSPGEVAERRLPQHF. This chain joins TRBV28 and TRBJ1-5, with TRBD1 as a possible D gene (6 bases). Germline V CDR1 and CDR2: MDHEN, SYDVKM. The CDR3 length is 18 residues. V was clipped by 4 bases and J by 9 bases, with 28 bases between them.

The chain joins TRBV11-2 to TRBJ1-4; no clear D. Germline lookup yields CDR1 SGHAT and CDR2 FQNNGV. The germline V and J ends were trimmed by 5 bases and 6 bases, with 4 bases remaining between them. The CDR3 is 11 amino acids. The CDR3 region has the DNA TGTGCCAGCAGCCTTTATGAAAAACTGTTTTTT. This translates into CASSLYEKLFF.

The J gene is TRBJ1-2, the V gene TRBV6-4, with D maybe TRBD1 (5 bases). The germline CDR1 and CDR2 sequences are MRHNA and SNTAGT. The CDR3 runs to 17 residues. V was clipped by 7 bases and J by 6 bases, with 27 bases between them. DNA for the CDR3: TGTGCCAGCAATAAAGCCAGGAGACAGTTCCCTCGTGATGGCTACACCTTC. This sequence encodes CASNKARRQFPRDGYTF.

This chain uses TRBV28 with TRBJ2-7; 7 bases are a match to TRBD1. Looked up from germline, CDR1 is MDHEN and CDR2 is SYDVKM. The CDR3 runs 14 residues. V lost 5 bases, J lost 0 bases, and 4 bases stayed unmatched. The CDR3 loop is CASSKGQSSYEQYF. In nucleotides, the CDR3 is TGTGCCAGCAGTAAGGGACAGAGCTCCTACGAGCAGTACTTC.

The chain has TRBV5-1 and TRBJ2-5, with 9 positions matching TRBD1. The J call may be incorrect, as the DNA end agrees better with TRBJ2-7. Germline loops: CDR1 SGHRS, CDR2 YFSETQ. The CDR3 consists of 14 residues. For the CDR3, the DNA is TGCGCCAGCAGCTCGACAGGGGGACGCTACGAGCAGTACTTC. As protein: CASSSTGGRYEQYF.

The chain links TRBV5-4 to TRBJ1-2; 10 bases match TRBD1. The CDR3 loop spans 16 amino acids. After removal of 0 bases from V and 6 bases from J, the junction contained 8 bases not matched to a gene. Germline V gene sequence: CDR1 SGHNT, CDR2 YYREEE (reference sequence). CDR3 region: CASSLGLETGGHGYTF. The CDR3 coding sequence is TGTGCCAGCAGCTTGGGCCTTGAGACAGGGGGCCATGGCTACACCTTC.

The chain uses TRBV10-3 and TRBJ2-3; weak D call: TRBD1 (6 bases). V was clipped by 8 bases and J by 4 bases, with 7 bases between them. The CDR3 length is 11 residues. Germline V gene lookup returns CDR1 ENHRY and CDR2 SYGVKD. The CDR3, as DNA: TGTGCCATCTCAGGGGCAGATACGCAGTATTTT. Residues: CAISGADTQYF.

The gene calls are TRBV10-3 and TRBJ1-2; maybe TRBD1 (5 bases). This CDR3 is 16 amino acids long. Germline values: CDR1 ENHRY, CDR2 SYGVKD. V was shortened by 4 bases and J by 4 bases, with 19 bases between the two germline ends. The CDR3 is CAISAGNGDGFYGYTF. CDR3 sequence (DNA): TGTGCCATCAGTGCCGGAAACGGGGACGGATTCTATGGCTACACCTTC.

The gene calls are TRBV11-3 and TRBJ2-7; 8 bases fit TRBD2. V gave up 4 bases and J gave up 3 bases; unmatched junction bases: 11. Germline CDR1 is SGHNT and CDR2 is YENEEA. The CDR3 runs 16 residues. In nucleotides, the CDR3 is TGTGCCAGCAGCTCCGGAACCGGGACTAGTCACTACGAGCAGTACTTC. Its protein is CASSSGTGTSHYEQYF.

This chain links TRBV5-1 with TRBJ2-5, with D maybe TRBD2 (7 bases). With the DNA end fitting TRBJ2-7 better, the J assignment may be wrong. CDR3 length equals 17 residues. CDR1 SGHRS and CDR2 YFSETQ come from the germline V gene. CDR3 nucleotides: TGCGCCAGCAGCTTGGGCCCCCCGGTAGGGGGGGCCTACGAGCAGTACTTC. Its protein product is CASSLGPPVGGAYEQYF.

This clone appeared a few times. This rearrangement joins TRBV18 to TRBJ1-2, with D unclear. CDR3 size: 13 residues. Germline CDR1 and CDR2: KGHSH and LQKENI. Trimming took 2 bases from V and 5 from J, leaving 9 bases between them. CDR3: CASSPNSEYGYTF. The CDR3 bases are TGTGCCAGCTCACCAAATAGTGAGTATGGCTACACCTTC. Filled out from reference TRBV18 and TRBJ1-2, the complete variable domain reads NAGVMQNPRHLVRRRGQEARLRCSPMKGHSHVYWYRQLPEEGLKFMVYLQKENIIDESGMPKERFSAEFPKEGPSILRIQQVVRGDSAAYFCASSPNSEYGYTFGSGTRLTVV.

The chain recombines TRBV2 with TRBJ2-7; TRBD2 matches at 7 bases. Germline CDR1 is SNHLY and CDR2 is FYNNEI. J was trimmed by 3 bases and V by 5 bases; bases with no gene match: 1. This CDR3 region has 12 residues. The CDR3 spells CASSPSGYEQYF. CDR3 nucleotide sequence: TGTGCCAGCAGTCCTAGCGGCTACGAGCAGTACTTC.

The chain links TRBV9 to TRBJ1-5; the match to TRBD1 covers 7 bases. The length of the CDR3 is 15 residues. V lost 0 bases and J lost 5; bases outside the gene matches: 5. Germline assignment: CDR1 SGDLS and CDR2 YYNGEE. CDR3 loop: CASSVEGTGDQPQHF. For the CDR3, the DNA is TGTGCCAGCAGCGTAGAAGGTACAGGGGATCAGCCCCAGCATTTT.

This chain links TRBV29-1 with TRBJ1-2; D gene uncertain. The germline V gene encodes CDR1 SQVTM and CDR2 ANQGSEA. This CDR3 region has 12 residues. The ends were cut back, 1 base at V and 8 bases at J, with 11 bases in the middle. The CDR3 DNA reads TGCAGCGTTGAAGGGTACGCGGGAGGCTACACCTTC. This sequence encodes CSVEGYAGGYTF.

The CDR3 bases are TGTGCCAGCAGCCTAGGGGCATGGGGCTCCTACAATGAGCAGTTCTTC. This translates into CASSLGAWGSYNEQFF. The chain combines TRBV7-7 with TRBJ2-1; D is possibly TRBD1 (5 bases). CDR1 SSHAT and CDR2 FNYEAQ come from the germline V gene (reference sequence). V shed 5 bases and J shed 0 bases, with 14 bases lying between them. The CDR3 totals 16 residues.

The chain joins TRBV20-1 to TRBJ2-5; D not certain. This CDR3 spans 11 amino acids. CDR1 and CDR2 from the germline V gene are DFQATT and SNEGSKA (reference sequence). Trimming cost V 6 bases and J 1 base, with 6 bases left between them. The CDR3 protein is CSAKFQETQYF. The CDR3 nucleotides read TGCAGTGCCAAGTTCCAAGAGACCCAGTACTTC.

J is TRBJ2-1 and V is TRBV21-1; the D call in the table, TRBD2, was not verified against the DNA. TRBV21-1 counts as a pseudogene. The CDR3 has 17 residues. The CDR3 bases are TGTGCCAGCACCTCGGTGGGAGCCTTATGCCCCTACAATGAGCAGTTCTTC. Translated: CASTSVGALCPYNEQFF.

CDR3 sequence: CASSRSRDAYNSPLHF. CDR3 bases: TGTGCCAGCAGTCGATCTCGGGACGCCTATAATTCACCCCTCCACTTT. This chain connects TRBV28 to TRBJ1-6; TRBD1 might be the D (5 bases). The CDR3 has 16 residues. CDR1 and CDR2 from the germline V gene are MDHEN and SYDVKM. With 5 bases removed from V and 2 bases from J, the gap between germline ends came to 13 bases.

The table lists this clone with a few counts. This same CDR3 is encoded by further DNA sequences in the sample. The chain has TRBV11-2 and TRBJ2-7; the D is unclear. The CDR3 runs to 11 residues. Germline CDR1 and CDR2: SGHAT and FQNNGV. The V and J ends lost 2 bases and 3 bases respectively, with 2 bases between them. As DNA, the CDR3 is TGTGCCAGCAGCTTACGCTACGAGCAGTACTTC. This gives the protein CASSLRYEQYF.

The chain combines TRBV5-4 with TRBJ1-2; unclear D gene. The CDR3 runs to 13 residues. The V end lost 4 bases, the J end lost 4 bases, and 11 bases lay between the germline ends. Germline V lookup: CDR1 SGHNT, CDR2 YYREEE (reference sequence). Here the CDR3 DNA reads TGTGCCAGCAGCGATTATTCCAGCTATGGCTACACCTTC. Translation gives CASSDYSSYGYTF.

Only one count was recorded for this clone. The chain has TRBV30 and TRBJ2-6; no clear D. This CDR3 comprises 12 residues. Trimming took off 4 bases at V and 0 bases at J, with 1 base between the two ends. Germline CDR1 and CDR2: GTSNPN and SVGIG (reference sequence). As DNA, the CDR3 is TGTGCCTGGACCTCTGGGGCCAACGTCCTGACTTTC. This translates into CAWTSGANVLTF.

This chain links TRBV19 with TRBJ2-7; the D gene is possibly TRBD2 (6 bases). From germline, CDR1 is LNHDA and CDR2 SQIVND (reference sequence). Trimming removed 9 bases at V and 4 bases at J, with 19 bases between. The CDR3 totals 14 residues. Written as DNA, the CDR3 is TGTGCCAGACCTACATCCGGGACTGCGTACGAGCAGTACTTC. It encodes CARPTSGTAYEQYF.

CDR3 DNA sequence: TGTGCCAGTAGTACCCAGCGGGAGCTTACCTACGAGCAGTACTTC. This translates into CASSTQRELTYEQYF. This rearrangement joins TRBV19 to TRBJ2-7; 8 nucleotides line up with TRBD2. Germline trimming cut 4 bases from V and 2 bases from J; bases unmatched to any gene: 7. CDR1 is LNHDA and CDR2 is SQIVND in the germline V gene (reference sequence). This CDR3 spans 15 amino acids.

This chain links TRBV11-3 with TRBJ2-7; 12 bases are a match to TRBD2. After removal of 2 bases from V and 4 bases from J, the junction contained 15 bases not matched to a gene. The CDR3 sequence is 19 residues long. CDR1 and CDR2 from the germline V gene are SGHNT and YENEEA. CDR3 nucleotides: TGTGCCAGCAGCTTAAATGGGAGACTAGCGGGGGACCCTCTTTACGAGCAGTACTTC. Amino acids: CASSLNGRLAGDPLYEQYF. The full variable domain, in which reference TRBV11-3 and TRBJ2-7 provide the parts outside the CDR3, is EAGVVQSPRYKIIEKKQPVAFWCNPISGHNTLYWYLQNLGQGPELLIRYENEEAVDDSQLPKDRFSAERLKGVDSTLKIQPAELGDSAVYLCASSLNGRLAGDPLYEQYFGPGTRLTVT.

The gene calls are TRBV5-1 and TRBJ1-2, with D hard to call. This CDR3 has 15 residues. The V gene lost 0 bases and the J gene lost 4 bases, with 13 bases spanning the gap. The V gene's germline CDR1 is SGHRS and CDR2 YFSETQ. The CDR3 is CASSLVARMGYGYTF. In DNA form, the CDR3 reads TGCGCCAGCAGCTTGGTGGCGAGGATGGGCTATGGCTACACCTTC.